The T cell receptor (beta chain) described here comes from a study of cytomegalovirus exposure and HLA in healthy donors. For this clone: The antigen remains unidentified.

Germline V gene data show CDR1 as SEHNR and CDR2 as FQNEAQ (reference sequence). V gave up 5 bases and J gave up 2 bases; unmatched junction bases: 4. The CDR3 covers 15 residues. PCR was performed using 60 Vbeta and 13 Jbeta primers. TCRdb's copy holds only in-frame clones and misses some; the assay was immunoSEQ multiplex PCR. The sample holds 150,000 to 200,000 clones, about four fifths seen once. Study observations and caveats: The HLA-A and HLA-B alleles of most subjects were reportedly predicted accurately from TCR beta sequences.

Input material: PBMCs. The clonotype comes from a male donor in good health and CMV-seropositive. The V call is TRBV7-9, the J call TRBJ1-5; 9 positions match TRBD1. Here the CDR3 DNA reads TGTGCCAGCAGCGAGACAGGGGGAGGCAATCAGCCCCAGCATTTT. This codes for CASSETGGGNQPQHF. The whole variable domain, remainder taken from reference TRBV7-9 and TRBJ1-5, is DTGVSQNPRHKITKRGQNVTFRCDPISEHNRLYWYRQTLGQGPEFLTYFQNEAQLEKSRLLSDRFSAERPKGSFSTLEIQRTEQGDSAMYLCASSETGGGNQPQHFGDGTRLSIL.